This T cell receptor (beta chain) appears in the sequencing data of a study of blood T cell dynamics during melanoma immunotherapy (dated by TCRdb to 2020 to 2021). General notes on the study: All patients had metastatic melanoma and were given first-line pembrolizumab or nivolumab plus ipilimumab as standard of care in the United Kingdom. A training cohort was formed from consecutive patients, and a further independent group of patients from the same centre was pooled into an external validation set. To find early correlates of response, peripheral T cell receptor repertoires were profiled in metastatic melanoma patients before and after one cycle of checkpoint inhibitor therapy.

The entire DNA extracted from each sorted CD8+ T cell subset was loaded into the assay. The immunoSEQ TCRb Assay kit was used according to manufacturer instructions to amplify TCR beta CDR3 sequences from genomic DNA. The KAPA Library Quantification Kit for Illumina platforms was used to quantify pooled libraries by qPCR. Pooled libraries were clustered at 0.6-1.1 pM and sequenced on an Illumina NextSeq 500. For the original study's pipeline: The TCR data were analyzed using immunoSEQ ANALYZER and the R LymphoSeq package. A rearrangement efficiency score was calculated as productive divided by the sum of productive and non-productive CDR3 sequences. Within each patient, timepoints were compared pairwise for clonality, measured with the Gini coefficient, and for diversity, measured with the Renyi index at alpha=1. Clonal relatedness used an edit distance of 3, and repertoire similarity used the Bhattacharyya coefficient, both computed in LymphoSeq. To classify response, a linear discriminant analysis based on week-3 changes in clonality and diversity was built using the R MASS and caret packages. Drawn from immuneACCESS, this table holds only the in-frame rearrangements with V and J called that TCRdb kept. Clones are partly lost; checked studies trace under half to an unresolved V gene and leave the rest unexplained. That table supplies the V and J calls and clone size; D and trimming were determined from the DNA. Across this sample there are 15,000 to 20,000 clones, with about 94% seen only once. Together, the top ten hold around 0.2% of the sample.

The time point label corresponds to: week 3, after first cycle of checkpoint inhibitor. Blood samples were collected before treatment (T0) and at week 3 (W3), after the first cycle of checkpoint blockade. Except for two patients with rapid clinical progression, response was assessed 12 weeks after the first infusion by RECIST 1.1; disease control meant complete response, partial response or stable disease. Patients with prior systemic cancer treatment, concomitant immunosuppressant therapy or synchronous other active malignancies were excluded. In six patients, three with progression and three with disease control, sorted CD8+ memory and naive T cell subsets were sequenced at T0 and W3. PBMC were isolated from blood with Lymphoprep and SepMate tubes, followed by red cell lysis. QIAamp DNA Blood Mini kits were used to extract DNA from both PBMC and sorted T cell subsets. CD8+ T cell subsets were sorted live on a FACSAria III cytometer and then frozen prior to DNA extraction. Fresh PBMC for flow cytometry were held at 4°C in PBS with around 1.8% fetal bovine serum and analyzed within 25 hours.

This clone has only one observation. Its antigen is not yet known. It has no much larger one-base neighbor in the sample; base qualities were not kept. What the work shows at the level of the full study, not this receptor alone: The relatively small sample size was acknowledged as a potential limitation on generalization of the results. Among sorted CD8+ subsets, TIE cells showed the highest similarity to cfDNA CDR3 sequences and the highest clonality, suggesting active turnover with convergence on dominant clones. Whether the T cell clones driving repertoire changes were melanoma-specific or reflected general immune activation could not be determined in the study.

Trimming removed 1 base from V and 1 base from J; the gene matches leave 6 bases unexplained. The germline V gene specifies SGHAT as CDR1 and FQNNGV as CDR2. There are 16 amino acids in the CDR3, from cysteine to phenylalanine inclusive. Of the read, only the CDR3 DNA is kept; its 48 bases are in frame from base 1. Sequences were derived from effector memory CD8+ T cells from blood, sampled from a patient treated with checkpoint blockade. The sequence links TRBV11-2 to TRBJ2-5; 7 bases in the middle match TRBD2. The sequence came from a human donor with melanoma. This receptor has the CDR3 CASSLAVAGFQETQYF. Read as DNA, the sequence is TGTGCCAGCAGCTTAGCGGTAGCGGGCTTCCAAGAGACCCAGTACTTC.